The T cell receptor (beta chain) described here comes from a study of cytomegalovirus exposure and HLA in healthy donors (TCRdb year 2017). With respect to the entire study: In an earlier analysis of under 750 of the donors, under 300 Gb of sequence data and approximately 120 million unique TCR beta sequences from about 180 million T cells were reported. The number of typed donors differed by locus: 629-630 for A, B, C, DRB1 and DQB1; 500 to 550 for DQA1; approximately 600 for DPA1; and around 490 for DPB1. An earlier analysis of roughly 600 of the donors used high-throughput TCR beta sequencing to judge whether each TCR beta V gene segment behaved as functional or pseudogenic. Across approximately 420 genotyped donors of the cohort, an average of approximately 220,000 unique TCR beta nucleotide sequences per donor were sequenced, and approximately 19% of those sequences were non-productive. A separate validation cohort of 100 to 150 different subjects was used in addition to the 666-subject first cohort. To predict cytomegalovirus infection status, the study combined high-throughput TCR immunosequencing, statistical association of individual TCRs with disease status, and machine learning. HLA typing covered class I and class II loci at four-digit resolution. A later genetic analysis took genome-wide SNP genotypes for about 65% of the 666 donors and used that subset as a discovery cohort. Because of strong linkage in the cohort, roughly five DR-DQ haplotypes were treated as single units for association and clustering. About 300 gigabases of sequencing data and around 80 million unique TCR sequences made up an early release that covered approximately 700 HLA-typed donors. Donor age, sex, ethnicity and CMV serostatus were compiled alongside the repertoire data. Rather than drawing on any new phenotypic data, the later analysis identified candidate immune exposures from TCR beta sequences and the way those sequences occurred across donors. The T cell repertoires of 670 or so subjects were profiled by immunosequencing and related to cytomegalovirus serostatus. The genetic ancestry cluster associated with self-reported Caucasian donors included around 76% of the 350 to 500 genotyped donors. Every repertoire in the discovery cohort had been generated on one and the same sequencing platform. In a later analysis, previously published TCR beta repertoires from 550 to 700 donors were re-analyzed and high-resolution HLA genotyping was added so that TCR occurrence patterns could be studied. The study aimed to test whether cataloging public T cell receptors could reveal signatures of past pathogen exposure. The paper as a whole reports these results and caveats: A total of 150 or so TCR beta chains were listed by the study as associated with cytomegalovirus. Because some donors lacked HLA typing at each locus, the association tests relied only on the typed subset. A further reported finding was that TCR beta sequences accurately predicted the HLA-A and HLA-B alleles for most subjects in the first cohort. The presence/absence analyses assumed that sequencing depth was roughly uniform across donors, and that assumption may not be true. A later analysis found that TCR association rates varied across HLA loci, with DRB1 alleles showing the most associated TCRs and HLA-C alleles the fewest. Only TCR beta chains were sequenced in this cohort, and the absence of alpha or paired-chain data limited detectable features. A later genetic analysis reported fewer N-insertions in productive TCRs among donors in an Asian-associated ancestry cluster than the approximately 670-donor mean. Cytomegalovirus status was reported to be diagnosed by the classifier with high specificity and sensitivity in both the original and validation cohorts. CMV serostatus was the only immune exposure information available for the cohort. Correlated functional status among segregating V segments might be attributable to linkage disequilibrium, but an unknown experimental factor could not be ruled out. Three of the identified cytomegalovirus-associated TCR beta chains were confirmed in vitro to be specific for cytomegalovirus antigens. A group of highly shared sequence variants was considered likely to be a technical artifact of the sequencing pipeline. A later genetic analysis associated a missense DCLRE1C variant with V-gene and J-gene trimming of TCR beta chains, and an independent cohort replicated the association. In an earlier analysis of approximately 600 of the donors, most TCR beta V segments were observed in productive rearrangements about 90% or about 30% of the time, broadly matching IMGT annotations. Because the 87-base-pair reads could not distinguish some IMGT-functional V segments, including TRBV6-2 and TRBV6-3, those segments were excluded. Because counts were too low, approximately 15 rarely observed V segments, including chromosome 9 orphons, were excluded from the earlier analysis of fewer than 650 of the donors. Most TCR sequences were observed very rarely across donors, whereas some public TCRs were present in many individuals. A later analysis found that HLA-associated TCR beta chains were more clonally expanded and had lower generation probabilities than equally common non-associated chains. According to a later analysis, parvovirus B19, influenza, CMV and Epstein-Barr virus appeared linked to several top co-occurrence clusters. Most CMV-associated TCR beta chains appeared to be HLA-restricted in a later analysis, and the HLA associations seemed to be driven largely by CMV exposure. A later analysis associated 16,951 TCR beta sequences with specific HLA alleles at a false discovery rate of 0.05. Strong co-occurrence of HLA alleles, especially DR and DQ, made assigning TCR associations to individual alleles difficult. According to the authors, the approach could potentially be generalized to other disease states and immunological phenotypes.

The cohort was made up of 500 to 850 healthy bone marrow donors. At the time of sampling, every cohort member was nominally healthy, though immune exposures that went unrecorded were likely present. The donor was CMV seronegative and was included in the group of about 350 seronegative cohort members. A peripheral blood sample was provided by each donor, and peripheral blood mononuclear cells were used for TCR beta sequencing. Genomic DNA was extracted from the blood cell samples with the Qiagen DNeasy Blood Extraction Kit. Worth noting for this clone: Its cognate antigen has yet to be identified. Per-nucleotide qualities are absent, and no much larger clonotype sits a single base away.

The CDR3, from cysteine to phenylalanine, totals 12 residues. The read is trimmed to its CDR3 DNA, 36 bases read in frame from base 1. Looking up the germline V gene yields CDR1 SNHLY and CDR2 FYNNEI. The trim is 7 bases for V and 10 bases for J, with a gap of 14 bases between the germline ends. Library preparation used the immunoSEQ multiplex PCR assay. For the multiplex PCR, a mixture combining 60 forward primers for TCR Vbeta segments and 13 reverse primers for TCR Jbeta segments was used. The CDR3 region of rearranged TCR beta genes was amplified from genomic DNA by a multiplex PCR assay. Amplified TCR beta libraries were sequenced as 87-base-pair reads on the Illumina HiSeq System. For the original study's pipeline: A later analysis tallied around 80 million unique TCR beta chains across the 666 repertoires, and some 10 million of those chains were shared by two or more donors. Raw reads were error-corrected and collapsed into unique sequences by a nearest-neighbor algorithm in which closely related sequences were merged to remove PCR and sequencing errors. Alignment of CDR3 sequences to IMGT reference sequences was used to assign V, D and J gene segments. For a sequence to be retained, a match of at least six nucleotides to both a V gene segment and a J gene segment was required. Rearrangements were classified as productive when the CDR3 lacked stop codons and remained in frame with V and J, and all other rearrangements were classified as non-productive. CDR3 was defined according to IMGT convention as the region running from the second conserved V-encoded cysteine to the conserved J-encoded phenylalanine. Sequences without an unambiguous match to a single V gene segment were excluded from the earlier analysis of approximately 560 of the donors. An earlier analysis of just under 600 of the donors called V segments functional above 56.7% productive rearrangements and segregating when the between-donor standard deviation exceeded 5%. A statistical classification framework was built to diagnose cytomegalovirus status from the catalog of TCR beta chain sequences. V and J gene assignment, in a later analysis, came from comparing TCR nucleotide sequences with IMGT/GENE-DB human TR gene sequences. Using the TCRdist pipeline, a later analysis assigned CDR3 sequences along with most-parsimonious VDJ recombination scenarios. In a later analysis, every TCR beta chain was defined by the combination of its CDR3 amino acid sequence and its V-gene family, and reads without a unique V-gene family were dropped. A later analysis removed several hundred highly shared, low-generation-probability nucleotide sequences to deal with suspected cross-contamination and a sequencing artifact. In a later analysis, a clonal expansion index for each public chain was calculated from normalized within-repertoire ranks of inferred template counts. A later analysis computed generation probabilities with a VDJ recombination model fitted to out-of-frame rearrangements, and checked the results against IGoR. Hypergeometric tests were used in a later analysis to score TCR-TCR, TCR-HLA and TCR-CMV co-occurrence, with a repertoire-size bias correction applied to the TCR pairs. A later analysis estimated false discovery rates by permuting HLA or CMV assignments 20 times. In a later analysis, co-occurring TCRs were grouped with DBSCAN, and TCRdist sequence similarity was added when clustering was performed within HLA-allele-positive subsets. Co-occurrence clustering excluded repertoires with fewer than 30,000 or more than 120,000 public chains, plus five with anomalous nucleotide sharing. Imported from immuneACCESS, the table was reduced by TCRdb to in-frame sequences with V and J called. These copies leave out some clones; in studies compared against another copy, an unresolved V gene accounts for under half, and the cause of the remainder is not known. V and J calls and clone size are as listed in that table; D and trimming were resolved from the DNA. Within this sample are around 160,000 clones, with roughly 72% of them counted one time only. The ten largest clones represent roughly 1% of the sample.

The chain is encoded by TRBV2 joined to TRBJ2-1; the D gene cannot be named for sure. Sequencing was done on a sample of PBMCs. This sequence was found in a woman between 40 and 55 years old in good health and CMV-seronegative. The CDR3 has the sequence CASNPPLGEQFF. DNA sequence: TGTGCCAGCAATCCACCTTTGGGCGAGCAGTTCTTC.